The clone carrying this T cell receptor beta chain appeared once. Its antigen is still unknown. This sample was included in a study of T cell responses to AZD1222 COVID-19 vaccine. Findings and caveats of the study: Spike was spanned by vaccine-associated CD4 TCRs, with dominance at 160-218 and 743-854. Possibly, clonal diversity was underestimated; donors were largely white British and included more females. Just a handful of people given AZD1222 tested seropositive at baseline.

The method was immunoSEQ multiplex PCR; TCRdb's version includes in-frame clones alone and lacks a portion of them. The sample lists 99,000 or so clones, 80% to 90% occurring once. Sequenced here: peripheral blood, sampled on day 0 of AZD1222 vaccination. The clonotype originates from an adult in good health.

The CDR3 DNA follows: TGTGCCAGCAGCTTACATCCTAGAGGGAATGAGCAGTTCTTC. Translating gives CASSLHPRGNEQFF. This chain joins TRBV7-2 and TRBJ2-1; tentatively, D is TRBD2 (5 bases). CDR1 is SGHTA and CDR2 is FQGNSA in the germline V gene. Trimming removed 2 bases from V and 7 bases from J, with 12 bases in between. The CDR3 is made up of 14 amino acids.